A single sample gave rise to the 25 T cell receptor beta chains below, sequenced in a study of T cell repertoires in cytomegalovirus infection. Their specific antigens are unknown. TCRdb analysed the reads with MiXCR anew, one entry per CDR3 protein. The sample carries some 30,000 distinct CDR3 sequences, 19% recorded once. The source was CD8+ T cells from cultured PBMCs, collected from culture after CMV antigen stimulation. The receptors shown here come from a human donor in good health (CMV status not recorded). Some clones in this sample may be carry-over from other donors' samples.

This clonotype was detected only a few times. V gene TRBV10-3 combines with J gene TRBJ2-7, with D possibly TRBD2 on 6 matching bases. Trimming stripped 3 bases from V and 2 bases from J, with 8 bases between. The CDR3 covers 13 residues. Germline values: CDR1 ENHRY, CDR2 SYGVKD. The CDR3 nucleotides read TGTGCCATCAGTGACGGGGGAGCCTACGAGCAGTACTTC. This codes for CAISDGGAYEQYF.

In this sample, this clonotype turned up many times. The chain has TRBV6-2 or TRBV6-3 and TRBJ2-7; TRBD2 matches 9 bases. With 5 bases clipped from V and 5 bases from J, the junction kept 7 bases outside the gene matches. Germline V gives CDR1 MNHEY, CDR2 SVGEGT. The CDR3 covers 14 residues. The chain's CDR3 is CASSPSGRRNEQYF. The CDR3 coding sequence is TGTGCCAGCAGTCCGAGCGGGAGGAGGAACGAGCAGTACTTC.

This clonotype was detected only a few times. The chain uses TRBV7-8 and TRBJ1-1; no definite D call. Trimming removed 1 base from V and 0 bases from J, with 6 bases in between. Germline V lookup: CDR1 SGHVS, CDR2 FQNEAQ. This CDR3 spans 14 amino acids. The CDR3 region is CASSLVDMNTEAFF. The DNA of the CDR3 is TGTGCCAGCAGCTTAGTAGACATGAACACTGAAGCTTTCTTT. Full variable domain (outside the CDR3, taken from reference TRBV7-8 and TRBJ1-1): GAGVSQSPRYKVAKRGQDVALRCDPISGHVSLFWYQQALGQGPEFLTYFQNEAQLDKSGLPSDRFFAERPEGSVSTLKIQRTQQEDSAVYLCASSLVDMNTEAFFGQGTRLTVV.

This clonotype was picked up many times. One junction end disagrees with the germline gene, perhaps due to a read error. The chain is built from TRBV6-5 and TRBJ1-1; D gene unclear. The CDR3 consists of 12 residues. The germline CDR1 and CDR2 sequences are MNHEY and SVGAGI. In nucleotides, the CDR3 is TGTGCCAGCAGTTATTCGTCCGGCAAGGCCTATTTT. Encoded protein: CASSYSSGKAYF.

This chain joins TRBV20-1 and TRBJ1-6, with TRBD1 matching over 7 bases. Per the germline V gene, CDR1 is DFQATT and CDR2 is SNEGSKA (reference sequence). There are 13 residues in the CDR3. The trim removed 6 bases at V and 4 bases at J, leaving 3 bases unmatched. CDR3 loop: CSARGQYNSPLHF. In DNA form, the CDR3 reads TGCAGTGCCAGGGGACAGTATAATTCACCCCTCCACTTT.

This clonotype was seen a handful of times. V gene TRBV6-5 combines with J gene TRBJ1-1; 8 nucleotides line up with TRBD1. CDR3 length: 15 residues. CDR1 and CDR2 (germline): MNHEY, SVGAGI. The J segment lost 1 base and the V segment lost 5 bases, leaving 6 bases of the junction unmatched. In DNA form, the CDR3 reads TGTGCCAGCAGTACGATCGGGACAGGGAACACTGAAGCTTTCTTT. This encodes CASSTIGTGNTEAFF.

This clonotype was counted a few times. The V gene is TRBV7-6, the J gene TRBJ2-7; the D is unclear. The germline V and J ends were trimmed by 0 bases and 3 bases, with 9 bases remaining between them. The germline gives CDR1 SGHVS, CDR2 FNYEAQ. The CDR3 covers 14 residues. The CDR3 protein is CASSLAQSGYEQYF. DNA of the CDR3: TGTGCCAGCAGCTTAGCGCAGTCAGGCTACGAGCAGTACTTC.

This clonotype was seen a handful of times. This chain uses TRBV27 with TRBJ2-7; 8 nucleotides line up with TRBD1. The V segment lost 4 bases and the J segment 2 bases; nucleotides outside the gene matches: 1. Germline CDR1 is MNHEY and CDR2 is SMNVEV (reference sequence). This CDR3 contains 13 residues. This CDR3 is CASSSGGPYEQYF. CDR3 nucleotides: TGTGCCAGCAGTTCAGGGGGCCCCTACGAGCAGTACTTC.

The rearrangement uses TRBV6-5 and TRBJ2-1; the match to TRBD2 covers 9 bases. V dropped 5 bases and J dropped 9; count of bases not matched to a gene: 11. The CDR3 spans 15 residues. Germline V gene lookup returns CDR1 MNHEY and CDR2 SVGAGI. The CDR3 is CASSSGAGGHIEQFF. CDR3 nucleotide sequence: TGTGCCAGCAGTAGTGGGGCGGGGGGGCACATTGAGCAGTTCTTC.

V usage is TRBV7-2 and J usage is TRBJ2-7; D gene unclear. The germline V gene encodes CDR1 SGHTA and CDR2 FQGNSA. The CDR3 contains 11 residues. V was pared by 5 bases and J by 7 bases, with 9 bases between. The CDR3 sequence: CASSLGLEQYF. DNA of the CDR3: TGTGCCAGCAGCCTAGGCCTAGAGCAGTACTTC.

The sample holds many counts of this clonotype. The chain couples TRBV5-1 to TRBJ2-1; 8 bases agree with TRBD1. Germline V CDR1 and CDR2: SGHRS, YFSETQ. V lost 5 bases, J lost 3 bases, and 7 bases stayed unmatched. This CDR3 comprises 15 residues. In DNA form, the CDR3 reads TGCGCCAGCAGTTCGGCCGGGACAGGCTACAATGAGCAGTTCTTC. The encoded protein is CASSSAGTGYNEQFF. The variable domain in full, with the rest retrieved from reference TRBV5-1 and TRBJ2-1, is KAGVTQTPRYLIKTRGQQVTLSCSPISGHRSVSWYQQTPGQGLQFLFEYFSETQRNKGNFPGRFSGRQFSNSRSEMNVSTLELGDSALYLCASSSAGTGYNEQFFGPGTRLTVL.

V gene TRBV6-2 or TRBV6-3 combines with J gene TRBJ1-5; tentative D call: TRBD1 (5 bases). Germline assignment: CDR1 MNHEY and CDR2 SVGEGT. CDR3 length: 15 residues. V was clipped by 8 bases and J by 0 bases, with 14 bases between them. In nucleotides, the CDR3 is TGTGCCAGCGGCCGGGACGTTTATAGCAATCAGCCCCAGCATTTT. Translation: CASGRDVYSNQPQHF.

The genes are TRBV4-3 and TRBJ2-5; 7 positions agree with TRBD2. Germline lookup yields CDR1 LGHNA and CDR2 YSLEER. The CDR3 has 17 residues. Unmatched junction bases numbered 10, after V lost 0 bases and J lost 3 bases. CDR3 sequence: CASSQELFTSAKETQYF. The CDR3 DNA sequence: TGCGCCAGCAGCCAAGAGCTTTTTACTAGCGCTAAAGAGACCCAGTACTTC.

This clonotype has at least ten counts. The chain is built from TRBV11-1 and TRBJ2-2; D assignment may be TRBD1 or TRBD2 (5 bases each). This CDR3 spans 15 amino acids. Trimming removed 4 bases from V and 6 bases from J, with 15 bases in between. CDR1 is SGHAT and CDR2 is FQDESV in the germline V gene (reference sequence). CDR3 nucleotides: TGTGCCAGCAGCTGGGACGGAACCTTGTCCGGGGAGCTGTTTTTT. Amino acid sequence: CASSWDGTLSGELFF.

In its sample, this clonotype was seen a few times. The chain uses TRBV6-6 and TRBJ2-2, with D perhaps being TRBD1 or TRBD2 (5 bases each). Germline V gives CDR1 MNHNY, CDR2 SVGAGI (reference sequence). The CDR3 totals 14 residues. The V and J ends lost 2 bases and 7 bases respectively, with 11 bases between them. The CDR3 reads CASSYRDGGGELFF. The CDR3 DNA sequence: TGTGCCAGCAGTTACCGGGACGGCGGCGGGGAGCTGTTTTTT.

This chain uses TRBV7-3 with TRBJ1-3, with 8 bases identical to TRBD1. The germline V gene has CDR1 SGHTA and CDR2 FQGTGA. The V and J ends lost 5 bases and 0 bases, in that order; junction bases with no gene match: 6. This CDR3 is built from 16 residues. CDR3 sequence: CASSPQGQVSGNTIYF. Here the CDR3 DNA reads TGTGCCAGCAGCCCCCAGGGACAGGTCTCTGGAAACACCATATATTTT.

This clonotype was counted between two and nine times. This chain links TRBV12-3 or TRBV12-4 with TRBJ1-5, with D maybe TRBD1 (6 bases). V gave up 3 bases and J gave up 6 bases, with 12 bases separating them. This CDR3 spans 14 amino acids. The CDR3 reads CASSLGGQSQPQHF. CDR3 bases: TGTGCCAGCAGTTTGGGTGGACAGAGTCAGCCCCAGCATTTT.

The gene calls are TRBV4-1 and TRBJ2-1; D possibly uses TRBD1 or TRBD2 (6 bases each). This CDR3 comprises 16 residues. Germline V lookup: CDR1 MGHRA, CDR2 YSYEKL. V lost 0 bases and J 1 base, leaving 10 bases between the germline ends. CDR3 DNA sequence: TGCGCCAGCAGCCAAGAAGAGGGGGGATCCTACAATGAGCAGTTCTTC. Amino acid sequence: CASSQEEGGSYNEQFF.

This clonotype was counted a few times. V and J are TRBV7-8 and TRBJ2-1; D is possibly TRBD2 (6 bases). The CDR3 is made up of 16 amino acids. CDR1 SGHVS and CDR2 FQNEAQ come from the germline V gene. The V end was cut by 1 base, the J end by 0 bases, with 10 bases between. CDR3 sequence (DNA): TGTGCCAGCAGCTTAGGCGGGGCTAGCTCCTACAATGAGCAGTTCTTC. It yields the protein CASSLGGASSYNEQFF.

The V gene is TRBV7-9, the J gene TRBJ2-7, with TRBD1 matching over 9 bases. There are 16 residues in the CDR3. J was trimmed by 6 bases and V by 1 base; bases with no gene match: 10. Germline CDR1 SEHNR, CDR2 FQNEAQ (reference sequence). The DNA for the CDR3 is TGTGCCAGCAGCTTAGACCCCGTGGGACAGGGTCGCGAGCAGTACTTC. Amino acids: CASSLDPVGQGREQYF.

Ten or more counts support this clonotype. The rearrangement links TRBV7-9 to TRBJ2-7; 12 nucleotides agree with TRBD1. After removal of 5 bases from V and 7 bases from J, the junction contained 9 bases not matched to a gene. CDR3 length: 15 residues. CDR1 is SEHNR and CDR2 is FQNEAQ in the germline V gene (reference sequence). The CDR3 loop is CASSPPGQGAREQYF. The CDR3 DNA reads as TGTGCCAGCAGCCCGCCGGGACAGGGGGCGAGGGAGCAGTACTTC.

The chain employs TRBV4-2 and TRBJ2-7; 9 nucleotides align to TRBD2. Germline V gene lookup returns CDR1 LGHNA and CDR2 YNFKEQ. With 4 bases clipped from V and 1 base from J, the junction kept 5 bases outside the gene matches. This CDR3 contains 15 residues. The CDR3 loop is CASSPGLASSYEQYF. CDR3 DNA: TGTGCCAGCAGCCCCGGACTAGCGTCTTCCTACGAGCAGTACTTC.

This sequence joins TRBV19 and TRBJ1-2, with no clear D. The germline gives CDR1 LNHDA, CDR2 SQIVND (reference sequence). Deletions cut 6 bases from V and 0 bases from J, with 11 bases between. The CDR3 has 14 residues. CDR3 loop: CASSPYSSNYGYTF. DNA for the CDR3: TGTGCCAGTAGCCCCTATAGTTCTAACTATGGCTACACCTTC.

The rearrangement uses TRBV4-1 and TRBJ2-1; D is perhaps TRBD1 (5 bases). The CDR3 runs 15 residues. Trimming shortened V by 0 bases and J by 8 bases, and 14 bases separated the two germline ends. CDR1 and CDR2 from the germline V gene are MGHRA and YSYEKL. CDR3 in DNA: TGCGCCAGCAGCCAAGAAGACCAGGGTGTAGATGAGCAGTTCTTC. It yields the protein CASSQEDQGVDEQFF.

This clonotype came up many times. For the CDR3, the DNA is TGTGCCAGCAGCCCCGGACAGGGGTCGGGGTACGAGCAGTACTTC. Protein sequence: CASSPGQGSGYEQYF. This chain connects TRBV11-2 to TRBJ2-7; 9 nucleotides match TRBD1. Germline CDR1 SGHAT, CDR2 FQNNGV. V lost 5 bases to trimming and J lost 4 bases; unmatched junction nucleotides: 9. The CDR3 runs to 15 residues.